This is a list of T cell receptor beta chains from one sample in a study of identifying expanded T cells in peripheral blood. Generated by immunoSEQ multiplex PCR, the TCRdb table keeps only in-frame clones and is missing some. The table has about 52,000 clones, 70% to 85% seen once; the top ten hold roughly 15%. What was sequenced was blood. The receptor source for this set is a person aged 18 to 75 in good health. Both conserved end residues are part of each CDR3. The D gene is left open where the match is weak. Where a row states a size, it is once, few, many or the class of an expanded clone; other rows omit it.

clone_size: NA; v_call: TRBV27; d_call: NA; j_call: TRBJ2-2; cdr3_aa: CASSWAVSTGELFF; cdr3_nt: TGTGCCAGCAGTTGGGCAGTAAGCACCGGGGAGCTGTTTTTT
clone_size: NA; v_call: TRBV5-1; d_call: NA; j_call: TRBJ1-3; cdr3_aa: CASSLGDLPGNTIYF; cdr3_nt: TGCGCCAGCAGCTTAGGTGATTTGCCTGGAAACACCATATATTTT
clone_size: NA; v_call: TRBV2; d_call: TRBD2; j_call: TRBJ2-4; cdr3_aa: CASRGGTSRLAKNIQYF; cdr3_nt: TGTGCCAGCAGGGGCGGGACTAGCAGATTAGCCAAAAACATTCAGTACTTC
clone_size: NA; v_call: TRBV5-6; d_call: NA; j_call: TRBJ2-3; cdr3_aa: CASSSPDSKTSTDTQYF; cdr3_nt: TGTGCCAGCAGCTCCCCCGACAGCAAGACTAGCACAGATACGCAGTATTTT
clone_size: few; v_call: TRBV5-8; d_call: TRBD1; j_call: TRBJ1-2; cdr3_aa: CASSSTGMGYGYTF; cdr3_nt: TGTGCCAGCAGCTCGACAGGGATGGGGTATGGCTACACCTTC
clone_size: NA; v_call: TRBV18; d_call: TRBD2; j_call: TRBJ2-1; cdr3_aa: CASSFGGAKDEQFF; cdr3_nt: TGTGCCAGCTCATTCGGGGGGGCCAAGGATGAGCAGTTCTTC
clone_size: NA; v_call: TRBV9; d_call: NA; j_call: TRBJ1-2; cdr3_aa: CASSPLPYGYTF; cdr3_nt: TGTGCCAGCAGCCCCCTCCCCTATGGCTACACCTTC
clone_size: NA; v_call: TRBV19; d_call: NA; j_call: TRBJ2-1; cdr3_aa: CASRARSYNEQFF; cdr3_nt: TGTGCCAGTAGAGCCCGCTCCTACAATGAGCAGTTCTTC
clone_size: NA; v_call: TRBV30; d_call: NA; j_call: TRBJ1-4; cdr3_aa: CAWSVPGFAGKLFF; cdr3_nt: TGTGCCTGGAGTGTACCCGGCTTTGCGGGAAAACTGTTTTTT
clone_size: NA; v_call: TRBV7-8; d_call: NA; j_call: TRBJ2-1; cdr3_aa: CASSLGGSYNEQFF; cdr3_nt: TGTGCCAGCAGCCTAGGGGGGAGCTACAATGAGCAGTTCTTC
clone_size: few; v_call: TRBV7-9; d_call: NA; j_call: TRBJ1-1; cdr3_aa: CASSLARGSVAFF; cdr3_nt: TGTGCCAGCAGCTTAGCGAGGGGATCCGTAGCTTTCTTT
clone_size: NA; v_call: TRBV9; d_call: NA; j_call: TRBJ2-2; cdr3_aa: CASSVRSGDTGELFF; cdr3_nt: TGTGCCAGCAGCGTCCGCAGCGGTGACACCGGGGAGCTGTTTTTT
clone_size: NA; v_call: TRBV11-3; d_call: NA; j_call: TRBJ2-7; cdr3_aa: CASSLDRAYEQYF; cdr3_nt: TGTGCCAGCAGCTTAGATAGGGCCTACGAGCAGTACTTC
clone_size: NA; v_call: TRBV10-2; d_call: NA; j_call: TRBJ1-4; cdr3_aa: CASSESRGGDNEKLFF; cdr3_nt: TGCGCCAGCAGTGAGTCTCGGGGGGGAGATAATGAAAAACTGTTTTTT
clone_size: NA; v_call: TRBV18; d_call: NA; j_call: TRBJ1-2; cdr3_aa: CASSPDGNYGYTF; cdr3_nt: TGTGCCAGCTCACCGGACGGTAACTATGGCTACACCTTC
clone_size: NA; v_call: TRBV7-2; d_call: NA; j_call: TRBJ2-7; cdr3_aa: CASSLASGQGYEQYF; cdr3_nt: TGTGCCAGCAGCTTAGCCTCGGGGCAGGGCTACGAGCAGTACTTC
clone_size: NA; v_call: TRBV23-1; d_call: NA; j_call: TRBJ1-2; cdr3_aa: CASSQSLPGGNFIHTNYGYTF; cdr3_nt: TGCGCCAGCAGTCAATCGTTACCGGGGGGAAACTTTATACATACTAACTATGGCTACACCTTC
clone_size: NA; v_call: TRBV6-6; d_call: NA; j_call: TRBJ2-2; cdr3_aa: CASSSYTGELFF; cdr3_nt: TGTGCCAGCAGTTCCTACACCGGGGAGCTGTTTTTT
clone_size: NA; v_call: TRBV6-5; d_call: NA; j_call: TRBJ1-2; cdr3_aa: CASSFMTAQANYGYTF; cdr3_nt: TGTGCCAGCAGTTTCATGACAGCCCAAGCTAACTATGGCTACACCTTC
clone_size: NA; v_call: TRBV6-5; d_call: NA; j_call: TRBJ2-6; cdr3_aa: CASSSLGGGANVLTF; cdr3_nt: TGTGCCAGCAGTTCACTAGGAGGTGGGGCCAACGTCCTGACTTTC
clone_size: NA; v_call: TRBV6-1; d_call: NA; j_call: TRBJ1-2; cdr3_aa: CASTTQVAGGYTF; cdr3_nt: TGTGCCAGCACTACTCAGGTCGCAGGTGGCTACACCTTC
clone_size: NA; v_call: TRBV4-1; d_call: NA; j_call: TRBJ1-2; cdr3_aa: CASSQDIAGGANYGYTF; cdr3_nt: TGCGCCAGCAGCCAAGATATAGCGGGGGGCGCGAACTATGGCTACACCTTC
clone_size: NA; v_call: TRBV5-1; d_call: NA; j_call: TRBJ2-2; cdr3_aa: CASHAQGSANTGELFF; cdr3_nt: TGCGCCAGCCACGCGCAGGGATCAGCGAACACCGGGGAGCTGTTTTTT
clone_size: once; v_call: TRBV30; d_call: NA; j_call: TRBJ1-3; cdr3_aa: CAWNTNGGSGNTIYF; cdr3_nt: TGTGCCTGGAACACCAATGGGGGATCTGGAAACACCATATATTTT
clone_size: NA; v_call: TRBV7-2; d_call: NA; j_call: TRBJ2-2; cdr3_aa: CASSLVGWRAAETGELFF; cdr3_nt: TGTGCCAGCAGCTTAGTTGGTTGGCGGGCGGCCGAGACCGGGGAGCTGTTTTTT
clone_size: NA; v_call: TRBV11-3; d_call: TRBD1; j_call: TRBJ2-7; cdr3_aa: CATAPDRLSFEQYF; cdr3_nt: TGTGCCACGGCCCCGGACAGGCTTTCGTTCGAGCAGTACTTC
clone_size: NA; v_call: TRBV7-2; d_call: TRBD1; j_call: TRBJ1-2; cdr3_aa: CASSVGRTGTGNGYTF; cdr3_nt: TGTGCCAGCAGCGTGGGACGGACAGGGACAGGAAATGGCTACACCTTC
clone_size: NA; v_call: TRBV19; d_call: TRBD1; j_call: TRBJ1-2; cdr3_aa: CASRLQGDSRYGYTF; cdr3_nt: TGTGCCAGTAGGCTACAGGGGGACTCTCGATATGGCTACACCTTC
clone_size: NA; v_call: TRBV19; d_call: NA; j_call: TRBJ2-6; cdr3_aa: CASTINHRISGANVLTF; cdr3_nt: TGTGCCAGTACCATAAACCACAGGATCTCTGGGGCCAACGTCCTGACTTTC
clone_size: NA; v_call: TRBV6-6; d_call: NA; j_call: TRBJ1-6; cdr3_aa: CASGQRRGISPLHF; cdr3_nt: TGTGCCAGCGGTCAGAGACGGGGTATCTCACCCCTCCACTTT
clone_size: NA; v_call: TRBV9; d_call: NA; j_call: TRBJ1-4; cdr3_aa: CASSPSWVVGVEKLFF; cdr3_nt: TGTGCCAGCAGCCCTTCATGGGTTGTAGGGGTGGAAAAACTGTTTTTT
clone_size: NA; v_call: TRBV29-1; d_call: NA; j_call: TRBJ1-2; cdr3_aa: CSVEDLTGRHYGYTF; cdr3_nt: TGCAGCGTTGAAGATCTAACAGGGCGACACTATGGCTACACCTTC
clone_size: NA; v_call: TRBV4-1; d_call: NA; j_call: TRBJ2-3; cdr3_aa: CASSQGVTDTQYF; cdr3_nt: TGCGCCAGCAGCCAAGGCGTCACAGATACGCAGTATTTT
clone_size: NA; v_call: TRBV5-1; d_call: TRBD1; j_call: TRBJ1-1; cdr3_aa: CASSLAPPEQGIWLGRDTEAFF; cdr3_nt: TGCGCCAGCAGCTTGGCCCCCCCTGAACAGGGGATCTGGCTCGGGCGAGACACTGAAGCTTTCTTT
clone_size: NA; v_call: TRBV19; d_call: NA; j_call: TRBJ1-5; cdr3_aa: CASKAYNQPQHF; cdr3_nt: TGTGCCAGTAAGGCCTACAATCAGCCCCAGCATTTT
clone_size: NA; v_call: TRBV5-1; d_call: NA; j_call: TRBJ2-1; cdr3_aa: CASSLNSNNEQFF; cdr3_nt: TGCGCCAGCAGCTTGAACAGCAACAATGAGCAGTTCTTC
clone_size: NA; v_call: TRBV2; d_call: TRBD1; j_call: TRBJ2-7; cdr3_aa: CASSGDRFYEQYF; cdr3_nt: TGTGCCAGCAGTGGGGACAGATTCTACGAGCAGTACTTC
clone_size: once; v_call: TRBV6-6; d_call: NA; j_call: TRBJ1-1; cdr3_aa: CASLGLMNTEAFF; cdr3_nt: TGTGCCAGCCTGGGACTCATGAACACTGAAGCTTTCTTT
clone_size: few; v_call: TRBV6-1; d_call: TRBD1; j_call: TRBJ1-2; cdr3_aa: CASSTGQYGYTF; cdr3_nt: TGTGCCAGTTCGACAGGGCAATATGGCTACACCTTC
clone_size: NA; v_call: TRBV6-1; d_call: NA; j_call: TRBJ1-2; cdr3_aa: CASSHRAGYTF; cdr3_nt: TGTGCCAGCAGTCACAGGGCTGGCTACACCTTC
clone_size: NA; v_call: TRBV6-5; d_call: NA; j_call: TRBJ2-1; cdr3_aa: CASKGGFSRHEQFF; cdr3_nt: TGTGCCAGCAAGGGAGGCTTCAGTCGCCATGAGCAGTTCTTC
clone_size: NA; v_call: TRBV4-2; d_call: NA; j_call: TRBJ1-1; cdr3_aa: CASSQDRKGEWSGTTFF; cdr3_nt: TGTGCCAGCAGCCAAGATCGAAAGGGGGAGTGGTCGGGGACGACTTTCTTT
clone_size: NA; v_call: TRBV28; d_call: NA; j_call: TRBJ1-2; cdr3_aa: CASNRGVDGYTF; cdr3_nt: TGTGCCAGCAATCGTGGCGTCGACGGCTACACCTTC
clone_size: NA; v_call: TRBV9; d_call: NA; j_call: TRBJ1-4; cdr3_aa: CASSVGGQGNEKLFF; cdr3_nt: TGTGCCAGCAGCGTAGGAGGTCAGGGGAATGAAAAACTGTTTTTT
clone_size: few; v_call: TRBV30; d_call: NA; j_call: TRBJ1-6; cdr3_aa: CAWGRSLSPLHF; cdr3_nt: TGTGCCTGGGGACGGAGCCTTTCACCCCTCCACTTT
clone_size: few; v_call: TRBV2; d_call: NA; j_call: TRBJ1-6; cdr3_aa: CASSTGSSYNSPLHF; cdr3_nt: TGTGCCAGCAGCACAGGGAGCTCCTATAATTCACCCCTCCACTTT
clone_size: NA; v_call: TRBV6-1; d_call: NA; j_call: TRBJ2-2; cdr3_aa: CASSESRSGTGELFF; cdr3_nt: TGTGCCAGCAGTGAATCCAGAAGTGGTACCGGGGAGCTGTTTTTT
clone_size: NA; v_call: TRBV5-6; d_call: NA; j_call: TRBJ2-1; cdr3_aa: CASSLAGRPFF; cdr3_nt: TGTGCCAGCAGCTTGGCGGGCAGGCCGTTCTTC
clone_size: few; v_call: TRBV5-4; d_call: TRBD2; j_call: TRBJ2-3; cdr3_aa: CASSQTSGGGDTQYF; cdr3_nt: TGTGCCAGCAGCCAGACTAGCGGGGGGGGAGATACGCAGTATTTT
clone_size: NA; v_call: TRBV5-4; d_call: NA; j_call: TRBJ1-1; cdr3_aa: CASSPLGSRGTEAFF; cdr3_nt: TGTGCCAGCAGCCCCCTAGGATCCCGGGGCACTGAAGCTTTCTTT
clone_size: NA; v_call: TRBV7-3; d_call: TRBD1; j_call: TRBJ2-3; cdr3_aa: CASSLGTGNRDTQYF; cdr3_nt: TGTGCCAGCAGCTTAGGGACAGGGAATCGGGATACGCAGTATTTT
clone_size: NA; v_call: TRBV7-6; d_call: TRBD1; j_call: TRBJ2-3; cdr3_aa: CASSSGQANSGVTQYF; cdr3_nt: TGTGCCAGCAGCAGCGGACAGGCAAACAGTGGAGTTACGCAGTATTTT
clone_size: NA; v_call: TRBV11-2; d_call: NA; j_call: TRBJ1-1; cdr3_aa: CASSLQSGARTEAFF; cdr3_nt: TGTGCCAGCAGCTTACAATCAGGGGCTCGGACTGAAGCTTTCTTT
clone_size: NA; v_call: TRBV10-2; d_call: NA; j_call: TRBJ1-4; cdr3_aa: CASSKSRGGDNEKLFF; cdr3_nt: TGCGCCAGCAGTAAGTCTCGGGGGGGAGATAATGAAAAACTGTTTTTT
clone_size: NA; v_call: TRBV18; d_call: NA; j_call: TRBJ2-4; cdr3_aa: CASSELVAKNIQYF; cdr3_nt: TGTGCCAGCTCCGAGTTGGTTGCCAAAAACATTCAGTACTTC
clone_size: once; v_call: TRBV7-2; d_call: NA; j_call: TRBJ2-3; cdr3_aa: CASSLDYTDTQYF; cdr3_nt: TGTGCCAGCAGCTTAGACTACACAGATACGCAGTATTTT
clone_size: NA; v_call: TRBV6-1; d_call: NA; j_call: TRBJ2-3; cdr3_aa: CASSEADTQYF; cdr3_nt: TGTGCCAGCAGTGAAGCAGATACGCAGTATTTT